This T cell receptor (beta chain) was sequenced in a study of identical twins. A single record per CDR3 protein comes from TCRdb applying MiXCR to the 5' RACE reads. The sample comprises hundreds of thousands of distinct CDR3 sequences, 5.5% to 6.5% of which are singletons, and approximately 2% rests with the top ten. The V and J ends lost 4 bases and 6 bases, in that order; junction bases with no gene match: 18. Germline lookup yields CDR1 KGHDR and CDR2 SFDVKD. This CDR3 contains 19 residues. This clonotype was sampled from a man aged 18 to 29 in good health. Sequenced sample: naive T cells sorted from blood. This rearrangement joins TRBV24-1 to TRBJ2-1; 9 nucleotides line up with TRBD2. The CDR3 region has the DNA TGTGCCACCAGTGAGCCAAACTCGGCAGCTGGCGGGAGGGCCAATGAGCAGTTCTTC. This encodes CATSEPNSAAGGRANEQFF.